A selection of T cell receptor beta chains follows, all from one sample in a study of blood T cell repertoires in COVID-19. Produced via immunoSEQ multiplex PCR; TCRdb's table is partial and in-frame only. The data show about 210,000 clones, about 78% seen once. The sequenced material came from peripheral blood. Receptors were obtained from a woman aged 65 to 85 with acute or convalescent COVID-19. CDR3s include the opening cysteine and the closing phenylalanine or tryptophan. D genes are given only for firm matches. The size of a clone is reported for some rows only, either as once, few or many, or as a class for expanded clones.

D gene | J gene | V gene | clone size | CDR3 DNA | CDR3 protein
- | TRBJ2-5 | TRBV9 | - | TGTGCCAGCAGCGCGATACTGGACAGCCTCACCCCAGAGACCCAGTACTTC | CASSAILDSLTPETQYF
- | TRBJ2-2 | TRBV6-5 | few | TGTGCCAGCAGTTTCTTTGAGGGGGAGCTGTTTTTT | CASSFFEGELFF
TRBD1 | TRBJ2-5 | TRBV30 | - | TGTGCCTGGAGTGTAGGGACAGGGGAGACCCAGTACTTC | CAWSVGTGETQYF
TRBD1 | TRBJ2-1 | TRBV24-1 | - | TGTGCCACCAGTGGCTCAGGGGGCGAGAAATATGAGCAGTTCTTC | CATSGSGGEKYEQFF
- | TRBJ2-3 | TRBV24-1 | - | TGTGCCACCGCTCTAGATGGTGGCACAGATACGCAGTATTTT | CATALDGGTDTQYF
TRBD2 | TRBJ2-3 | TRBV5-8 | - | TGTGCCAGCAGCTTGGGACTAGCGGGGATGGGAGATACGCAGTATTTT | CASSLGLAGMGDTQYF
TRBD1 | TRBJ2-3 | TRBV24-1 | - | TGTGCCACCGTGGGGGACAGGGGCACAGATACGCAGTATTTT | CATVGDRGTDTQYF
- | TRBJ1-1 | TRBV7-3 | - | TGTGCCAGCAGTTCTTCCGGGGACACTGAAGCTTTCTTT | CASSSSGDTEAFF
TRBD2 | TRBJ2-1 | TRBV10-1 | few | TGCGCCAGCAGTGAGTCAGCGGGGGCCAGTTACAATGAGCAGTTCTTC | CASSESAGASYNEQFF
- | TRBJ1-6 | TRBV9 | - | TGTGCCAGCAGCGTAGACGGCCCGGCGGGTAATTCACCCCTCCACTTT | CASSVDGPAGNSPLHF
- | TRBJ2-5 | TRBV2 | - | TGTGCCAGCAGTGCGGGGCTCGGAGGGCAAGAGACCCAGTACTTC | CASSAGLGGQETQYF
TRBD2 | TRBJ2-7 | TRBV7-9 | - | TGTGCCAGCAGCTTTCGACAGGGGACTAGCGGGGGAGCCTACGAGCAGTACTTC | CASSFRQGTSGGAYEQYF
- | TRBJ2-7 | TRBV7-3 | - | TGTGCCAGCAGCTTGTCCGGGACAAGCTCCTACGAGCAGTACTTC | CASSLSGTSSYEQYF